This is a list of T cell receptor beta chains from one sample in a study of cytomegalovirus exposure and HLA in healthy donors. Generated by immunoSEQ multiplex PCR, the TCRdb table keeps only in-frame clones and is missing some. The data contain a few hundred thousand clones, 86% of them singletons. The sequencing input was PBMCs. All receptors come from a woman aged 18 to 35 in good health and CMV-seronegative. Each CDR3 is given without its conserved first and last residue. A row's size may be missing; if present it is once, few, many or a size class.

clone_size	v_call	cdr3_aa
.	TRBV7-6	ASSLLAGGFETQY
few	TRBV7-9	ASTGDRN
.	TRBV27	ASSRSSGNSHEQY
.	TRBV6-1	ASSEEFIGAGIVYGYT
.	TRBV5-5	ASSLGQPNDEQF
.	TRBV7-8	ASRLDRGINQPQH
many	TRBV6-1	ASSEGAFNQPQH
.	TRBV5-1	ASSAGLANQETQY
.	TRBV6-1	ASSDPRTDFYYGYT
.	TRBV4-1	ASSQEAGTSGGPSTDTQY
once	TRBV4-1	ASSQDASNEQF
.	TRBV15	ATSRARGGNQPQH
.	TRBV4-2	ASSQGEGSSYEQY
.	TRBV4-1	ASSQRVREGVYGEQF
.	TRBV7-9	ASSLARDRTDGYT
few	TRBV11-2	ASGYLGRGEETQY
.	TRBV30	AWISGFSYGYT
.	TRBV27	ASFSRESYNEQF
.	TRBV18	ASSPPRGQGTEAF
few	TRBV18	ASSPNSGASTDTQY
.	TRBV6-1	ASRDTGLRQPQH
.	TRBV15	ATRGAGGFNEQF
.	TRBV7-2	ASRDRPYEQY
once	TRBV14	ASSHQNGGLYGYT
.	TRBV27	ASSYPGARTAEQY
.	TRBV2	ASNQVGSSYNSPLH
.	TRBV5-1	ASSLGTGRLYNSPLH
.	TRBV5-1	ASSWAPRLAGVSYNEQF
.	TRBV6-1	ASVWRGTDTQY
.	TRBV7-9	ASSSGLAVYNEQF
.	TRBV2	ASSPITTDTQY
.	TRBV19	ASTPDRGARGNQPQH
.	TRBV7-9	ASSTHTRSYEQY
.	TRBV4-1	ASSQESQLSYEQY
once	TRBV14	ASSQVGSPNVLT
.	TRBV11-2	ASSPFQLGTDTQY
.	TRBV5-4	ASSLERGLTYEQY
.	TRBV4-2	ASSQDGAITDTQY
.	TRBV18	ASSPGTRVY
.	TRBV6-5	ASSYRLLNTEAF
.	TRBV9	ASSVRQGRNYGYT
.	TRBV30	AWRPRTAPYEQY